This T cell receptor (beta chain) was retrieved from a study of glioma-infiltrating T cells after dendritic cell vaccination. Study information: The vaccine used monocyte-derived dendritic cells pulsed overnight with autologous tumor lysate. Patients received three intradermal dendritic cell vaccine injections at biweekly intervals. Notes on the study in general: Survival was not directly related to TCR clonality in these patients.

To note about this clone: Its antigen is unknown.

The assay was immunoSEQ multiplex PCR, and TCRdb's table has in-frame clones only and misses some. The repertoire consists of 71,000 or so clones, with around 81% occurring once and the leading ten covering 7.9%. CDR3 length equals 13 residues. Germline assignment: CDR1 SQVTM and CDR2 ANQGSEA. The V and J ends lost 7 bases and 4 bases respectively, with 16 bases between them. The sequence derives from a human donor with glioblastoma. Specimen: blood, collected before dendritic cell vaccination. The chain has TRBV29-1 and TRBJ1-2, with D unclear. As DNA, the CDR3 is TGCAGCGCCCAGGCCGACGGACTCTATGGCTACACCTTC. It translates to CSAQADGLYGYTF. Full variable domain (outside the CDR3, taken from reference TRBV29-1 and TRBJ1-2): SAVISQKPSRDICQRGTSLTIQCQVDSQVTMMFWYRQQPGQSLTLIATANQGSEATYESGFVIDKFPISRPNLTFSTLTVSNMSPEDSSIYLCSAQADGLYGYTFGSGTRLTVV.